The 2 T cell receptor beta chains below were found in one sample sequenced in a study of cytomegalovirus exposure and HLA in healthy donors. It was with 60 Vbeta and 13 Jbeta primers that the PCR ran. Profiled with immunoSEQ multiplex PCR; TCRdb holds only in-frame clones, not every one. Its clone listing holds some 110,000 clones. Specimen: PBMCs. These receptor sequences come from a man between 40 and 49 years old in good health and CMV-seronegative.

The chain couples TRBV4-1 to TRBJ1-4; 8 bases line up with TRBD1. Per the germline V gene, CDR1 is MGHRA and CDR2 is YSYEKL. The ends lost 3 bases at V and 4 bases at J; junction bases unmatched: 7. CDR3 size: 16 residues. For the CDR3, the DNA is TGCGCCAGCAGCCAGCTCAGGGGGCAGGGTAATGAAAAACTGTTTTTT. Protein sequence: CASSQLRGQGNEKLFF.

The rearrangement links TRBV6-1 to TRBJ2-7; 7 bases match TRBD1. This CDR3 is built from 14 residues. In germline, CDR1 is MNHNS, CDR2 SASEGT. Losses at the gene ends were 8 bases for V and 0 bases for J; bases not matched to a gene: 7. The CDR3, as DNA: TGTGCCAGCCAGTTGGACAGGTCCTCCTACGAGCAGTACTTC. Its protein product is CASQLDRSSYEQYF.